This T cell receptor beta chain was profiled in a study of T cells in localized non-small cell lung cancer. Remarks on this clone: Antigen specificity is unknown. Relative to the germline gene, one junction end is altered; a read error may explain this.

Whole-study results and caveats: Appearances in adjacent lung were noted for a median about 60 of the top 100 tumor clones. Uninvolved nearby lung showed the greatest T cell clonality, exceeding that found in tumor. Sequencing was limited to one tumor region, leaving the possibility of heterogeneity open.

The protocol was immunoSEQ multiplex PCR, while the TCRdb copy is restricted to in-frame clones and leaves out a portion. The table includes 2,000 to 2,500 clones, roughly 40% detected once. The germline V gene has CDR1 MRHNA and CDR2 SNTAGT. The CDR3 totals 15 residues. Here the sequenced sample was lung tumor tissue, taken before any cancer treatment. The receptor's source is a male donor at least 60 years old with stage II squamous cell lung carcinoma. V usage is TRBV6-4 and J usage is TRBJ2-7; 7 bases agree with TRBD1. CDR3 DNA sequence: TGTGCCATCAGTCCTTCTAATAGACAGGGTAACGAGCAGTACTTC. As protein: CAISPSNRQGNEQYF.